This is a list of T cell receptor beta chains from one sample in a study of cytomegalovirus exposure and HLA in healthy donors. Sequencing was performed with immunoSEQ multiplex PCR; in TCRdb, only in-frame clones are kept and a portion is missing. This repertoire comprises about 67,000 clones; its ten largest clones make up approximately 16%. Sequenced input: PBMCs. These receptor sequences come from a boy aged 5 to 17 in good health and CMV-seronegative. The CDR3 runs from the conserved cysteine through the conserved F or W. The D gene is left open where the match is weak.

.	TRBV28	TRBJ1-5	CASSLLLQPQHF	TGTGCCAGCAGCCTACTCCTTCAGCCCCAGCATTTT
TRBD2	TRBV27	TRBJ2-7	CASRSLGLAGGRAYEQYF	TGTGCCAGCAGATCATTGGGGCTAGCGGGAGGTAGGGCCTACGAGCAGTACTTC
TRBD1	TRBV10-2	TRBJ1-1	CASSESDRGISEAFF	TGCGCCAGCAGTGAGTCTGACAGGGGGATTTCTGAAGCTTTCTTT
.	TRBV6-5	TRBJ1-2	CASSYDSPAYGYTF	TGTGCCAGCAGTTACGACAGCCCGGCCTATGGCTACACCTTC
.	TRBV7-9	TRBJ2-3	CASSSRYF	TGTGCCAGCAGCTCTAGGTATTTT
TRBD1	TRBV9	TRBJ1-1	CASSVGYRGTEAFF	TGTGCCAGCAGCGTAGGATACAGGGGCACTGAAGCTTTCTTT
.	TRBV18	TRBJ1-1	CASSVNRVGTEAFF	TGTGCCAGCTCGGTAAACAGGGTTGGGACTGAAGCTTTCTTT
.	TRBV7-5	TRBJ1-2	CVRSLCHYTF	TGTGTCAGAAGCTTATGTCATTACACCTTC
.	TRBV30	TRBJ1-5	CAWSVKTGVKPQHF	TGTGCCTGGAGTGTAAAAACAGGAGTGAAACCCCAGCATTTT
TRBD2	TRBV9	TRBJ2-3	CASSVGLSGRRTSTDTQYF	TGTGCCAGCAGCGTAGGCTTGAGCGGGAGGCGTACTTCCACAGATACGCAGTATTTT
.	TRBV30	TRBJ2-5	CARSVGGGETQYF	TGTGCCCGGAGTGTAGGGGGTGGCGAGACCCAGTACTTC
TRBD2	TRBV6-5	TRBJ2-1	CASRSGEGIEQFF	TGTGCCAGCAGGTCCGGGGAGGGGATAGAGCAGTTCTTC
TRBD1	TRBV30	TRBJ1-1	CAWSVETGRPDEAFF	TGTGCCTGGAGTGTAGAGACAGGGCGACCTGACGAAGCTTTCTTT
.	TRBV10-3	TRBJ1-1	CAIRQDGEAFF	TGTGCCATCAGACAGGACGGTGAAGCTTTCTTT
.	TRBV7-2	TRBJ1-1	CASSLYRDTEAFF	TGTGCCAGCAGCTTATATCGGGACACTGAAGCTTTCTTT
.	TRBV6-1	TRBJ1-5	CASSDRREGNQPQHF	TGTGCCAGCAGTGATAGAAGGGAGGGCAATCAGCCCCAGCATTTT
.	TRBV5-1	TRBJ2-2	CASSLGPGGKLFF	TGCGCCAGCAGCTTGGGCCCCGGCGGGAAGCTGTTTTTT
TRBD1	TRBV5-1	TRBJ1-2	CASSLVQGGDGYTF	TGCGCCAGCAGCTTGGTCCAGGGGGGAGATGGCTACACCTTC
.	TRBV14	TRBJ1-1	CASSQEFGAFF	TGTGCCAGCAGCCAAGAATTCGGAGCTTTCTTT
.	TRBV18	TRBJ2-1	CASSPPGANEQFF	TGTGCCAGCTCACCACCAGGGGCAAATGAGCAGTTCTTC
.	TRBV6-5	TRBJ1-5	CASSYSIGAGQPQHF	TGTGCCAGCAGTTACAGCATAGGGGCAGGGCAGCCCCAGCATTTT
TRBD1	TRBV12-5	TRBJ2-5	CASGPGQGVETQYF	TGTGCTAGTGGTCCAGGACAGGGGGTGGAGACCCAGTACTTC
TRBD1	TRBV27	TRBJ1-2	CASSLVRGQGYTF	TGTGCCAGCAGTTTGGTCAGGGGGCAAGGCTACACCTTC
TRBD1	TRBV18	TRBJ1-1	CASSPLQTGALMGKNTEAFF	TGTGCCAGCTCACCACTACAAACAGGGGCACTGATGGGGAAGAACACTGAAGCTTTCTTT
.	TRBV15	TRBJ1-4	CATSTRRDYGTNEKLFF	TGTGCCACCAGCACCCGCCGGGACTACGGAACTAATGAAAAACTGTTTTTT
TRBD1	TRBV30	TRBJ1-3	CAWSRGPGNTIYF	TGTGCCTGGAGTAGGGGGCCGGGAAACACCATATATTTT
.	TRBV7-2	TRBJ1-5	CASTPDRSNQPQHF	TGTGCCAGCACCCCTGACAGGAGCAATCAGCCCCAGCATTTT
TRBD1	TRBV25-1	TRBJ2-3	CASSAPDRGRMDPYTQYF	TGTGCCAGCAGTGCGCCGGACAGGGGGCGAATGGACCCGTATACGCAGTATTTT
TRBD1	TRBV5-1	TRBJ2-2	CASSSYDRRDRGFGTGELFF	TGCGCCAGCAGCTCGTACGATAGACGGGACAGGGGTTTTGGAACCGGGGAGCTGTTTTTT
.	TRBV5-1	TRBJ2-7	CASSLDSPEQYF	TGCGCCAGCAGCTTGGACAGCCCCGAGCAGTACTTC
.	TRBV4-3	TRBJ1-2	CASSQGEDRPYGYTF	TGCGCCAGCAGCCAAGGCGAGGACAGACCCTATGGCTACACCTTC
.	TRBV19	TRBJ1-5	CASSKGDGNQPQHF	TGTGCCAGTAGTAAGGGGGACGGCAATCAGCCCCAGCATTTT
.	TRBV6-1	TRBJ2-7	CASSEVGARGEQYF	TGTGCCAGCAGTGAAGTGGGGGCCCGAGGGGAGCAGTACTTC
TRBD1	TRBV18	TRBJ1-1	CASSRDRGNTEAFF	TGTGCCAGCTCACGGGACAGGGGGAACACTGAAGCTTTCTTT
TRBD2	TRBV19	TRBJ2-3	CASLLGGSTDTQYF	TGTGCCAGCCTACTCGGGGGGTCGACAGATACGCAGTATTTT
TRBD2	TRBV30	TRBJ2-7	CAWSANGAGANEQYF	TGTGCCTGGAGTGCGAACGGAGCGGGAGCGAACGAGCAGTACTTC
.	TRBV11-1	TRBJ1-2	CASSLTQEYYGYTF	TGTGCCAGCAGCTTGACCCAGGAATACTATGGCTACACCTTC
.	TRBV11-3	TRBJ1-1	CASSLNSLNTEAFF	TGTGCCAGCAGCTTGAACTCCCTGAACACTGAAGCTTTCTTT
.	TRBV11-3	TRBJ2-3	CASSLGPRTDTQYF	TGTGCCAGCAGCTTAGGGCCCCGCACAGATACGCAGTATTTT
TRBD2	TRBV5-4	TRBJ2-7	CASSWQGGNHEQYF	TGTGCCAGCAGCTGGCAGGGAGGGAACCACGAGCAGTACTTC